Each of the 19 T cell receptor beta chains below was sequenced from the same sample in a study of blood T cell repertoires in COVID-19. The assay was immunoSEQ multiplex PCR, and TCRdb's table has in-frame clones only and misses some. The sample has about 190,000 clones; around 87% are singletons. The sample taken for sequencing was peripheral blood. The receptor set was obtained from a woman between 18 and 29 years old who had recovered from COVID-19.

There are a few counts of this clone. V gene TRBV10-3 combines with J gene TRBJ2-7; possible D gene TRBD1, 6 bases. Per germline, CDR1 ENHRY and CDR2 SYGVKD. This CDR3 is built from 16 residues. The V and J ends lost 8 bases and 3 bases respectively, with 23 bases between them. The chain's CDR3 is CAIAKRVQDSFYEQYF. For the CDR3, the DNA is TGTGCCATCGCCAAAAGGGTCCAGGACAGTTTCTACGAGCAGTACTTC.

The V and J genes are TRBV6-5 and TRBJ1-1; perhaps TRBD1 as D (5 bases). The germline V gene encodes CDR1 MNHEY and CDR2 SVGAGI. This CDR3 region has 14 residues. V shed 5 bases and J shed 6 bases, with 16 bases lying between them. Here the CDR3 reads CASSRLRVSAEAFF. The DNA of the CDR3 is TGTGCCAGCAGTCGCCTCAGGGTATCCGCTGAAGCTTTCTTT.

This clone was recorded only once. The chain has TRBV27 and TRBJ1-1; weak D call: TRBD1 (6 bases). CDR1 is MNHEY and CDR2 is SMNVEV in the germline V gene (reference sequence). Trimming cost V 6 bases and J 9 bases, with 11 bases left between them. The length of the CDR3 is 11 residues. CDR3 sequence (DNA): TGTGCCAGCAGAGGGACACTGAAAGCTTTCTTT. It codes for CASRGTLKAFF.

V gene TRBV27 combines with J gene TRBJ2-3, with 12 positions matching TRBD2. This CDR3 comprises 15 residues. V was clipped by 7 bases and J by 4 bases; unmatched bases: 6. CDR1 is MNHEY and CDR2 is SMNVEV in the germline V gene (reference sequence). The CDR3 spells CASTRLAGAPDTQYF. CDR3 DNA: TGTGCCAGCACACGACTAGCGGGAGCTCCAGATACGCAGTATTTT.

The V and J genes are TRBV28 and TRBJ2-5; maybe TRBD1 (7 bases). V dropped 6 bases and J dropped 5 bases, with 13 bases sitting between them. The CDR3 covers 13 residues. Germline V gene lookup returns CDR1 MDHEN and CDR2 SYDVKM. This CDR3 is CASRPGGRETQYF. The CDR3 nucleotides read TGTGCCAGCAGACCAGGGGGGAGGGAGACCCAGTACTTC.

The chain recombines TRBV13 with TRBJ2-3; possibly TRBD1 for D (6 bases). This CDR3 region has 18 residues. Germline V CDR1 and CDR2: PRHDT, FYEKMQ (reference sequence). V was shortened by 0 bases and J by 0 bases, with 16 bases between the two germline ends. Written as DNA, the CDR3 is TGTGCCAGCAGCTTAGGTTGGTTTGGACAGACTAGCACAGATACGCAGTATTTT. Protein sequence: CASSLGWFGQTSTDTQYF.

The chain links TRBV9 to TRBJ1-1, with 9 bases lining up with TRBD1. The germline CDR1 and CDR2 sequences are SGDLS and YYNGEE. The J segment lost 3 bases and the V segment lost 4 bases, leaving 10 bases of the junction unmatched. The CDR3 sequence is 16 residues long. The CDR3 DNA reads as TGTGCCAGCAGCCCACACAGGGGGCTAGTCGACACTGAAGCTTTCTTT. Protein sequence: CASSPHRGLVDTEAFF.

The chain recombines TRBV20-1 with TRBJ2-7; 9 positions agree with TRBD2. This CDR3 is built from 14 residues. CDR1 and CDR2 (germline): DFQATT, SNEGSKA (reference sequence). The V gene end was trimmed by 3 bases and the J gene end by 2 bases; junction bases not matched to a gene: 5. The CDR3 bases are TGCAGTGCTAGTAGGCGGGGGGGCACCTACGAGCAGTACTTC. This translates into CSASRRGGTYEQYF.

This clone was seen only a few times. The V call is TRBV3-1 (or the pseudogene TRBV3-2), the J call TRBJ2-3, with unresolved D. V was shortened by 1 base and J by 3 bases, with 8 bases between the two germline ends. Germline values: CDR1 LGHDT, CDR2 YNNKEL (reference sequence). This CDR3 is built from 14 residues. This CDR3 reads CASSQGATTDTQYF. The CDR3 coding sequence is TGTGCCAGCAGCCAAGGGGCTACGACAGATACGCAGTATTTT.

This clone was detected only once. The rearrangement joins TRBV4-1 to TRBJ2-2, with D possibly TRBD1 on 6 matching bases. Trimming shortened V by 5 bases and J by 4 bases, and 11 bases separated the two germline ends. This CDR3 has 14 amino acids. Germline values: CDR1 MGHRA, CDR2 YSYEKL. The CDR3 is CASSNRVRTGELFF. The CDR3 nucleotides read TGCGCCAGCAGCAACAGGGTCCGCACCGGGGAGCTGTTTTTT.

V and J are TRBV19 and TRBJ2-7; D may be TRBD1 (5 bases). The CDR3 is made up of 14 amino acids. V lost 3 bases and J lost 3, with 12 bases in between. Germline V gene data show CDR1 as LNHDA and CDR2 as SQIVND (reference sequence). The CDR3 DNA is TGTGCCAGTAGTATTGATGCAGGGCACTACGAGCAGTACTTC. Residues: CASSIDAGHYEQYF.

The table lists this clone with a count of one. The rearrangement links TRBV2 to TRBJ2-3, with D tentatively TRBD1 (6 bases). The V and J ends lost 4 bases and 6 bases respectively, with 8 bases between them. CDR1 is SNHLY, CDR2 FYNNEI, per germline. This CDR3 spans 12 amino acids. The CDR3 DNA reads TGTGCCAGCAGTGCCAGGGGTGATACGCAGTATTTT. Translated, it gives CASSARGDTQYF. The full variable domain, completed using reference TRBV2 and TRBJ2-3, is EPEVTQTPSHQVTQMGQEVILRCVPISNHLYFYWYRQILGQKVEFLVSFYNNEISEKSEIFDDQFSVERPDGSNFTLKIRSTKLEDSAMYFCASSARGDTQYFGPGTRLTVL.

The chain couples TRBV29-1 to TRBJ2-2; TRBD2 agrees at 8 bases. This CDR3 has 13 residues. The ends lost 7 bases at V and 7 bases at J; junction bases unmatched: 8. CDR1 and CDR2 (germline): SQVTM, ANQGSEA. CDR3 amino acids: CSAAAGANGELFF. The DNA for the CDR3 is TGCAGCGCTGCAGCGGGAGCGAACGGGGAGCTGTTTTTT.

The V and J genes are TRBV10-3 and TRBJ1-2; D is unresolved. There are 13 residues in the CDR3. V was pared by 9 bases and J by 1 base, with 12 bases between. Germline V gives CDR1 ENHRY, CDR2 SYGVKD. CDR3 protein: CAIDAGDNYGYTF. The CDR3 DNA reads TGTGCCATTGACGCGGGAGATAACTATGGCTACACCTTC.

The CDR3 coding sequence is TGTGCCAGCAGCTTGAGGGACAGCTACGAGCAGTACTTC. Its protein is CASSLRDSYEQYF. The chain couples TRBV5-4 to TRBJ2-7, with 7 nucleotides matching TRBD1. Losses at the gene ends were 1 base for V and 3 bases for J; bases not matched to a gene: 1. The germline V gene has CDR1 SGHNT and CDR2 YYREEE (reference sequence). The CDR3 is made up of 13 amino acids.

This clone has only one observation. The rearrangement joins TRBV19 to TRBJ2-3; weak D call: TRBD2 (5 bases). The CDR3 totals 15 residues. Germline CDR1 reads LNHDA; CDR2 reads SQIVND (reference sequence). V lost 6 bases and J 2 bases, leaving 15 bases between the germline ends. The CDR3 nucleotides read TGTGCCAGTAGGATGAGGGCAGGTTCCACAGATACGCAGTATTTT. It translates to CASRMRAGSTDTQYF.

V gene TRBV6-6 combines with J gene TRBJ2-7; possible D gene TRBD1, 6 bases. V was clipped by 2 bases and J by 1 base, with 12 bases between them. The germline CDR1 and CDR2 sequences are MNHNY and SVGAGI (reference sequence). The CDR3 runs to 15 residues. In DNA form, the CDR3 reads TGTGCCAGCAGTTACGCGGCCGGACAGTCCTACGAGCAGTACTTC. This codes for CASSYAAGQSYEQYF.

CDR3 amino acids: CATSDPLGTEAFF. CDR3 in DNA: TGTGCCACCAGTGATCCACTCGGGACTGAAGCTTTCTTT. The rearrangement joins TRBV24-1 to TRBJ1-1; D not certain. Germline V gene sequence: CDR1 KGHDR, CDR2 SFDVKD. This CDR3 is built from 13 residues. The V and J ends lost 3 bases and 5 bases respectively, with 9 bases between them.

J is TRBJ2-2 and V is TRBV6-1; D ambiguous. The germline CDR1 and CDR2 sequences are MNHNS and SASEGT. V lost 5 bases to trimming and J lost 0 bases, with 10 bases between them. The CDR3 is 15 residues long. CDR3 loop: CASSLAAPNTGELFF. Here the CDR3 DNA reads TGTGCCAGCAGTTTAGCAGCGCCGAACACCGGGGAGCTGTTTTTT.